These T cell receptor beta chains were read from a single sample in a study of blood T cell repertoires in COVID-19. Profiled with immunoSEQ multiplex PCR; TCRdb holds only in-frame clones, not every one. The table lists around 95,000 clones, approximately 84% of them singletons, with approximately 7% in the top ten. Material: peripheral blood. These receptors came from a man aged 25 to 40 in a cohort sampled during active COVID-19. Each CDR3 is given with its conserved first and last residue. Fields, in order: V gene, clone size, J gene, D gene, CDR3 DNA, CDR3 protein. D genes are given only for firm matches. Where a row states a size, it is once, few, many or the class of an expanded clone; other rows omit it.

TRBV5-1	NA	TRBJ1-1	TRBD1	TGCGCCAGCAGCTTGGCGCGACAGGGCCGGGGTGAAGCTTTCTTT	CASSLARQGRGEAFF
TRBV27	NA	TRBJ2-7	NA	TGTGCCAGCAAAGTCAACCATGACAGTTCCTACGAGCAGTACTTC	CASKVNHDSSYEQYF
TRBV24-1	NA	TRBJ2-6	TRBD1	TGTGCCACCAGTGATTTTGTTGGAACCCCGGGACAGGTCGGGTCTGGGGCCAACGTCCTGACTTTC	CATSDFVGTPGQVGSGANVLTF
TRBV7-2	NA	TRBJ2-3	TRBD2	TGTGCCAGCAGCTTAGGCCAAGCGGGGACGGGAGATACGCAGTATTTT	CASSLGQAGTGDTQYF
TRBV3-1/TRBV3-2	NA	TRBJ2-2	NA	TGTGCCAGCAGCCAAGTGGTAGGAGTGCGGAACACCGGGGAGCTGTTTTTT	CASSQVVGVRNTGELFF
TRBV5-5	NA	TRBJ2-3	TRBD2	TGTGCCAGCAGCTCCGGGACTAGCGGGTTGTCGACAGATACGCAGTATTTT	CASSSGTSGLSTDTQYF
TRBV7-3	NA	TRBJ1-1	NA	TGTGCCAGCAGCTTCCGGCCCGGGGACACTGAAGCTTTCTTT	CASSFRPGDTEAFF
TRBV29-1	once	TRBJ2-1	TRBD2	TGCAGCGTTGTTCCTCTAGCGGGGGGCCGCAGTTATAACAATGAGCAGTTCTTC	CSVVPLAGGRSYNNEQFF
TRBV5-1	NA	TRBJ2-1	TRBD2	TGCGCCAGCAGCGCCACTAGCGGGGGGAGCAATGAGCAGTTCTTC	CASSATSGGSNEQFF
TRBV14	NA	TRBJ2-1	NA	TGTGCCAGCAGCCAAGCAGGGTGGCAAACCCGTGGGGATATCTCCTACAATGAGCAGTTCTTC	CASSQAGWQTRGDISYNEQFF
TRBV28	NA	TRBJ2-1	NA	TGTGCCAGCAGTGGAACGGTAGCGAGCTCCTACAATGAGCAGTTCTTC	CASSGTVASSYNEQFF
TRBV5-5	once	TRBJ2-3	TRBD1	TGTGCCAGCAGCCCCGGGGACAGGAGCACAGATACGCAGTATTTT	CASSPGDRSTDTQYF
TRBV19	NA	TRBJ2-3	NA	TGTGCCAGTAGTATCGGGGCGGGGAGCACAGATACGCAGTATTTT	CASSIGAGSTDTQYF
TRBV5-4	NA	TRBJ2-3	NA	TGTGCCAGCATGCTGGAGACCTCCAGCACAGATACGCAGTATTTT	CASMLETSSTDTQYF
TRBV27	NA	TRBJ2-7	TRBD2	TGTGCCAGCAGCCTCCGGACCGGGACTACACACTCCTACGAGCAGTACTTC	CASSLRTGTTHSYEQYF
TRBV6-6	NA	TRBJ2-3	TRBD2	TGTGCCAGCAGTCGGAGCGGGGGCGCTGCATTCGTCGATACGCAGTATTTT	CASSRSGGAAFVDTQYF
TRBV7-2	NA	TRBJ2-2	TRBD1	TGTGCCAGCAGCGCCCCGGTAGGGACAGGTTACACCGGGGAGCTGTTTTTT	CASSAPVGTGYTGELFF
TRBV5-5	NA	TRBJ2-3	NA	TGTGCCAGCAGCCCGGGACTCGGTTCGTATTTT	CASSPGLGSYF
TRBV7-9	NA	TRBJ2-5	TRBD2	TGTGCCAGCAGCGTAGCGGGGCCGCAAGAGACCCAGTACTTC	CASSVAGPQETQYF
TRBV10-3	NA	TRBJ1-2	TRBD1	TGTGCCATCAGCGCGGGACAGGGCGACTACGGCTACACCTTC	CAISAGQGDYGYTF
TRBV28	NA	TRBJ2-6	NA	TGTGCCAGCAGGAGTTCTAGCTCTGGGGCCAACGTCCTGACTTTC	CASRSSSSGANVLTF
TRBV24-1	NA	TRBJ1-2	NA	TGTGCCACCAGTGATGGGGCAGATGGCTACACCTTC	CATSDGADGYTF
TRBV30	NA	TRBJ1-3	TRBD1	TGTGCCTGGCAGGGGGTCTCTGGAAACACCATATATTTT	CAWQGVSGNTIYF
TRBV7-2	NA	TRBJ1-1	TRBD1	TGTGCCAGCAGCAAATGGACAGGAGAGAACACTGAAGCTTTCTTT	CASSKWTGENTEAFF
TRBV5-4	NA	TRBJ2-2	TRBD1	TGTGCCAGCAGCCCACGACAGGGGGCTAAGACCGGGGAGCTGTTTTTT	CASSPRQGAKTGELFF
TRBV30	NA	TRBJ1-1	TRBD1	TGTGCCTGGAAGAGGACAGGGCCAGCTTTCTTT	CAWKRTGPAFF
TRBV2	NA	TRBJ1-1	NA	TGTGCCAGCACGGGGGAGGCTAACACTGAAGCTTTCTTT	CASTGEANTEAFF
TRBV28	NA	TRBJ2-2	TRBD2	TGTGCCAGCAGCCTAGCGGGGGGGCCTACCGGGGAGCTGTTTTTT	CASSLAGGPTGELFF
TRBV6-6	NA	TRBJ1-4	NA	TGTGCCAGCAGTTACAGCGACGCATATAATGAAAAACTGTTTTTT	CASSYSDAYNEKLFF
TRBV9	NA	TRBJ2-5	TRBD2	TGTGCCAGCAGCGTAGGCCAGCGGGGGACCCAAGAGACCCAGTACTTC	CASSVGQRGTQETQYF
TRBV18	NA	TRBJ1-1	NA	TGTGCCAGCTCCATACAGGAGACGAACACTGAAGCTTTCTTT	CASSIQETNTEAFF
TRBV11-2	NA	TRBJ1-2	NA	TGTGCCAGCAGCTCCGCGGTCGGGGGAAGTGGCTACACCTTC	CASSSAVGGSGYTF
TRBV19	few	TRBJ1-5	NA	TGTGCCAGTAGTCCGACAGAGAATCAGCCCCAGCATTTT	CASSPTENQPQHF
TRBV10-1	NA	TRBJ2-2	TRBD1	TGCGCCAGCAGTTCGGGACAGGTTACCGTCGGGGAGCTGTTTTTT	CASSSGQVTVGELFF
TRBV30	NA	TRBJ2-2	NA	TGTGCCTGGGAGGGGACTTTGAGCACCGGGGAGCTGTTTTTT	CAWEGTLSTGELFF
TRBV18	once	TRBJ1-4	NA	TGTGCCAGCTCAGACCAGGGAAATAATGAAAAACTGTTTTTT	CASSDQGNNEKLFF
TRBV10-1	NA	TRBJ2-7	NA	TGCGCCAGCAGTGAGTCTACAGGCCACTTCTCCTACGAGCAGTACTTC	CASSESTGHFSYEQYF
TRBV29-1	NA	TRBJ2-7	TRBD1	TGCAGCGTGGGGGCGGGACAGGGAGCCTACGAGCAGTACTTC	CSVGAGQGAYEQYF
TRBV5-1	NA	TRBJ2-7	TRBD2	TGCGCCAGCAGCGCTGGACTAGCGGTCTACGAGCAGTACTTC	CASSAGLAVYEQYF
TRBV6-1	NA	TRBJ1-2	NA	TGTGCCAGCAGTGAACTCCCAGGTACCCCCTATGGCTACACCTTC	CASSELPGTPYGYTF
TRBV5-6	NA	TRBJ1-5	TRBD1	TGTGCCAGCAGCTGGTGGACAGGGCGCAATCAGCCCCAGCATTTT	CASSWWTGRNQPQHF
TRBV30	NA	TRBJ2-7	TRBD1	TGTGCCTGGAGTTGGGACAGCTACGAGCAGTACTTC	CAWSWDSYEQYF
TRBV2	NA	TRBJ1-2	NA	TGTGCCAGCAGTTTACAGGAGCCCTATGGCTACACCTTC	CASSLQEPYGYTF
TRBV5-4	NA	TRBJ2-3	TRBD2	TGTGCCAGCAGCTTTGGCCTAGCGGGGGCAGATACGCAGTATTTT	CASSFGLAGADTQYF
TRBV18	NA	TRBJ1-1	TRBD1	TGTGCCAGCTCACCGAGGACAGGGGACGCTTTCTTT	CASSPRTGDAFF
TRBV21-1	NA	TRBJ2-5	NA	TGTGCCAGCAGCAAAGTCCCCTCCCACAGGAGAAGGGAGACCCAGTACTTC	CASSKVPSHRRRETQYF
TRBV10-3	NA	TRBJ2-1	TRBD1	TGTGCCATCAGGGACGCAGGGGGTGAGCAGTTCTTC	CAIRDAGGEQFF
TRBV25-1	NA	TRBJ2-1	NA	TGTGCCAGCAGTGAAGGAGGACAGTTTTACAATGAGCAGTTCTTC	CASSEGGQFYNEQFF
TRBV10-1	NA	TRBJ2-3	TRBD2	TGCGCCAGCAGCCCGCTTAGCGGGGGGTACACAGATACGCAGTATTTT	CASSPLSGGYTDTQYF
TRBV19	NA	TRBJ2-3	TRBD2	TGTGCCAGTAGGACTAGCGGGGTGGCAGATACGCAGTATTTT	CASRTSGVADTQYF
TRBV5-1	NA	TRBJ2-2	TRBD1	TGCGCCAGCAGCTGGAGACAGGGTGGGTCTGGCGGGGAGCTGTTTTTT	CASSWRQGGSGGELFF